Given below is one TCR beta chain in context. This sample stems from a study of beta chain features in type 1 diabetes. Every isolated RNA sample was fully reverse transcribed, so sequencing captured expressed TCRB transcripts. This table comes from immunoSEQ multiplex PCR, and its TCRdb copy is limited to in-frame clones, with some not included. This sample has 160,000 or so clones, with 11% found just once. This receptor was obtained from a man between 18 and 35 years old in good health. Sequenced material: central memory CD4+ T cells from blood.

This chain's CDR3 is CASSQEGQGRNTEAFF. CDR3 DNA sequence: TGTGCCAGCAGCCAAGAGGGTCAGGGGCGGAACACTGAAGCTTTCTTT. This rearrangement joins TRBV14 to TRBJ1-1, with D possibly being TRBD1 (6 bases). V was trimmed by 0 bases and J by 1 base, leaving 12 bases between them. From germline, CDR1 is SGHDN and CDR2 FVKESK. This CDR3 region has 16 residues.